The 24 T cell receptor beta chains in this list originate from one sample, sequenced in a study of T cells in tuberculosis (dated by TCRdb to the late 2010s). PBMC were thawed, rested overnight, stained with a GMM-loaded CD1B tetramer, a Live/Dead dye and anti-CD3, and then sorted on a FACS Aria II. CD1B tetramers were loaded with C32 glucose monomycolate purified from Rhodococcus equi. Receptor libraries were prepared by the immunoSEQ multiplex PCR assay. In TCRdb, the immuneACCESS table is reduced to in-frame sequences with V and J assigned. These tables do not hold every clone; where another copy was compared, an unresolved V gene accounts for under half, and the others remain unexplained. Counted in this sample were approximately 57,000 clones; 70% to 90% of them appeared once. Around a fifth of the sample is held by the ten biggest clonotypes. Sample: CD1b-GMM tetramer-negative cells sorted from PBMCs. What this sample's cell subset or site label stands for: T cells not binding CD1B-GMM tetramer, sorted from same donor. These receptors were collected from an adult woman with latent tuberculosis.

V and J are TRBV30 and TRBJ2-7; 11 positions match TRBD1. CDR1 and CDR2 (germline): GTSNPN, SVGIG (reference sequence). The CDR3 is 16 residues long. J gave up 2 bases and V 0 bases, and 6 bases lay outside the gene matches. The CDR3 DNA reads as TGTGCCTGGAGTGTACCTGGGACAGGGGGGGCCTACGAGCAGTACTTC. Residues: CAWSVPGTGGAYEQYF. The complete variable domain, with remaining parts taken from reference TRBV30 and TRBJ2-7, reads SQTIHQWPATLVQPVGSPLSLECTVEGTSNPNLYWYRQAAGRGLQLLFYSVGIGQISSEVPQNLSASRPQDRQFILSSKKLLLSDSGFYLCAWSVPGTGGAYEQYFGPGTRLTVT.

The chain links TRBV25-1 to TRBJ1-3; 10 positions agree with TRBD1. The CDR3 runs to 16 residues. V lost 3 bases to trimming and J lost 4 bases; unmatched junction nucleotides: 6. Germline V gives CDR1 MGHDK, CDR2 SYGVNS. CDR3 region: CASSDSGQGSGNTIYF. The CDR3 nucleotides are TGTGCCAGCAGTGACTCGGGACAGGGGAGCGGAAACACCATATATTTT.

V and J are TRBV5-1 and TRBJ2-5, with unresolved D. The V end lost 0 bases, the J end lost 9 bases, and 6 bases lay between the germline ends. Germline-derived CDR1 and CDR2 are SGHRS and YFSETQ. The CDR3 is 11 residues long. The CDR3 loop reads CASSLESAQYF. For the CDR3, the DNA is TGCGCCAGCAGCTTGGAATCTGCCCAGTACTTC. Full variable domain (remainder filled in from reference TRBV5-1 and TRBJ2-5): KAGVTQTPRYLIKTRGQQVTLSCSPISGHRSVSWYQQTPGQGLQFLFEYFSETQRNKGNFPGRFSGRQFSNSRSEMNVSTLELGDSALYLCASSLESAQYFGPGTRLLVL.

The rearrangement links TRBV30 to TRBJ2-5; 9 positions agree with TRBD1. The V segment lost 2 bases and the J segment 3 bases; nucleotides outside the gene matches: 4. Germline CDR1 GTSNPN, CDR2 SVGIG (reference sequence). This CDR3 is 14 amino acids long. The CDR3 coding sequence is TGTGCCTGGAGTACCGGGACAGGGAAAGAGACCCAGTACTTC. Protein: CAWSTGTGKETQYF.

The J gene is TRBJ2-7, the V gene TRBV4-3, with 7 bases matching TRBD2. Germline CDR1 and CDR2: LGHNA and YSLEER. The CDR3 is 15 residues long. The junction had 4 bases not matched to a gene; V was cut back by 1 base and J by 1 base. The CDR3 DNA is TGCGCCAGCAGCCAAGCATGGACTAGTTCCTACGAGCAGTACTTC. It is translated as CASSQAWTSSYEQYF.

The V call is TRBV7-2, the J call TRBJ2-7; TRBD2 agrees at 13 bases. This CDR3 is 16 amino acids long. V lost 1 base to trimming and J lost 2 bases; unmatched junction nucleotides: 2. Germline-derived CDR1 and CDR2 are SGHTA and FQGNSA. CDR3 sequence reads: CASSLVTSGGAYEQYF. For the CDR3, the DNA is TGTGCCAGCAGCTTAGTAACTAGCGGGGGGGCCTACGAGCAGTACTTC.

V gene TRBV6-6 combines with J gene TRBJ2-1, with 11 nucleotides matching TRBD2. The CDR3 is 15 amino acids. Germline values: CDR1 MNHNY, CDR2 SVGAGI (reference sequence). Losses at the gene ends were 7 bases for V and 6 bases for J; bases not matched to a gene: 8. The CDR3 region is CASTPILAGANEQFF. In nucleotides, the CDR3 is TGTGCCAGCACCCCAATACTAGCGGGGGCCAATGAGCAGTTCTTC.

The rearrangement links TRBV2 to TRBJ1-2; D perhaps matches TRBD1 (5 bases). The germline CDR1 and CDR2 sequences are SNHLY and FYNNEI. Trimming left V 0 bases short and J 8 bases short, with 13 bases between. There are 14 residues in the CDR3. CDR3 DNA: TGTGCCAGCAGTGAAGCGGGCGGGGCCGGCGGCTACACCTTC. Encoded protein: CASSEAGGAGGYTF. The whole variable domain, filled in from reference TRBV2 and TRBJ1-2, reads EPEVTQTPSHQVTQMGQEVILRCVPISNHLYFYWYRQILGQKVEFLVSFYNNEISEKSEIFDDQFSVERPDGSNFTLKIRSTKLEDSAMYFCASSEAGGAGGYTFGSGTRLTVV.

The chain employs TRBV4-2 and TRBJ2-3; 8 bases are a match to TRBD2. CDR3 length: 16 residues. V shed 3 bases, J shed 5 bases, and the junction held 10 bases outside the gene matches. CDR1 is LGHNA and CDR2 is YNFKEQ in the germline V gene. This chain's CDR3 is CASSQTLAEGGDTQYF. In DNA form, the CDR3 reads TGTGCCAGCAGCCAGACACTAGCGGAGGGGGGAGATACGCAGTATTTT.

The genes are TRBV4-3 and TRBJ2-7, with a tentative D call TRBD2 (6 bases). V was trimmed by 4 bases and J by 3 bases, leaving 10 bases between them. The CDR3 is 13 amino acids. The germline V gene has CDR1 LGHNA and CDR2 YSLEER. The CDR3 region is CASSPLGGYEQYF. DNA of the CDR3: TGCGCCAGCAGCCCCCTCGGGGGCTACGAGCAGTACTTC.

CDR3 amino acids: CASSQRGGGKLFF. DNA of the CDR3: TGTGCCAGCAGCCAGAGAGGGGGGGGAAAACTGTTTTTT. The V gene is TRBV7-8, the J gene TRBJ1-4, with D maybe TRBD1 (6 bases). Deletions cut 5 bases from V and 10 bases from J, with 14 bases between. Germline CDR1 reads SGHVS; CDR2 reads FQNEAQ. The CDR3 loop spans 13 amino acids.

The chain combines TRBV7-2 with TRBJ2-1, with 10 bases that match TRBD1. The trim removed 5 bases at V and 9 bases at J, leaving 13 bases unmatched. This CDR3 spans 16 amino acids. CDR1 is SGHTA and CDR2 is FQGNSA in the germline V gene. CDR3 in DNA: TGTGCCAGCAGCCTCGCCTCCGGGACAGGGGTGAGTGAGCAGTTCTTC. Encoded protein: CASSLASGTGVSEQFF. Complete variable domain (other parts from reference TRBV7-2 and TRBJ2-1): GAGVSQSPSNKVTEKGKDVELRCDPISGHTALYWYRQSLGQGLEFLIYFQGNSAPDKSGLPSDRFSAERTGGSVSTLTIQRTQQEDSAVYLCASSLASGTGVSEQFFGPGTRLTVL.

This chain connects TRBV13 to TRBJ1-2, with D possibly TRBD1 on 5 matching bases. The CDR3 is 22 amino acids. Trimming removed 5 bases at V and 0 bases at J, with 34 bases between. The germline gives CDR1 PRHDT, CDR2 FYEKMQ (reference sequence). For the CDR3, the DNA is TGTGCCAGCAGCCAGGACAACCCCTTCAGGCCTCCGTCACCTTCAGCTAACTATGGCTACACCTTC. This encodes CASSQDNPFRPPSPSANYGYTF.

This clone was seen a single time. The rearrangement uses TRBV7-2 and TRBJ2-1; TRBD2 agrees at 7 bases. CDR1 SGHTA and CDR2 FQGNSA come from the germline V gene. V lost 4 bases, J lost 1 base, and 10 bases stayed unmatched. There are 17 residues in the CDR3. The CDR3 DNA follows: TGTGCCAGCAGCTCCCCCATTCTAGCGGCTTCCTACAATGAGCAGTTCTTC. This gives the protein CASSSPILAASYNEQFF.

This chain joins TRBV27 and TRBJ2-3; TRBD2 agrees at 10 bases. The ends lost 3 bases at V and 2 bases at J; junction bases unmatched: 5. There are 16 residues in the CDR3. The germline V gene encodes CDR1 MNHEY and CDR2 SMNVEV (reference sequence). DNA of the CDR3: TGTGCCAGCAGTTTGGGAGCGGGAGGGCCCACAGATACGCAGTATTTT. Translating gives CASSLGAGGPTDTQYF.

The rearrangement links TRBV6-5 to TRBJ2-2; 7 nucleotides agree with TRBD1. The CDR3 is 15 residues long. V was clipped by 4 bases and J by 3 bases; unmatched bases: 5. Germline-derived CDR1 and CDR2 are MNHEY and SVGAGI. The CDR3: CASSSGGTHTGELFF. CDR3 coding DNA: TGTGCCAGCAGTTCAGGGGGAACCCACACCGGGGAGCTGTTTTTT.

The chain is built from TRBV6-6 and TRBJ1-4, with D perhaps TRBD1 (6 bases). Germline V CDR1 and CDR2: MNHNY, SVGAGI (reference sequence). There are 16 residues in the CDR3. Deletions cut 0 bases from V and 7 bases from J, with 15 bases between. CDR3 residues: CASSYSVVGGAEKLFF. CDR3 nucleotide sequence: TGTGCCAGCAGTTACTCGGTTGTGGGGGGGGCTGAAAAACTGTTTTTT.

The rearrangement links TRBV18 to TRBJ2-5; 9 bases line up with TRBD1. The J call may be in error: the DNA end matches TRBJ2-7 better. The CDR3 is 14 amino acids. Germline V CDR1 and CDR2: KGHSH, LQKENI. The CDR3 spells CASKGTGGNDEQYF. CDR3 nucleotide sequence: TGTGCCAGCAAGGGAACAGGGGGCAACGACGAGCAGTACTTC.

The rearrangement links TRBV27 to TRBJ1-5; TRBD1 matches 7 bases. J lost 8 bases, V lost 7 bases, and 5 bases had no gene match. The CDR3 totals 12 residues. Germline V lookup: CDR1 MNHEY, CDR2 SMNVEV (reference sequence). The CDR3 loop reads CASNNRGEPQHF. The CDR3, as DNA: TGTGCCAGCAACAACAGGGGTGAGCCCCAGCATTTT.

The chain carries TRBV5-4 and TRBJ1-2; D not certain. The CDR3 extends over 17 amino acids. Germline-derived CDR1 and CDR2 are SGHNT and YYREEE (reference sequence). The V end lost 3 bases, the J end lost 1 base, and 19 bases lay between the germline ends. CDR3 amino acids: CASSSSSWARVNYGYTF. DNA for the CDR3: TGTGCCAGCAGCTCGAGCTCTTGGGCGAGGGTTAACTATGGCTACACCTTC. The complete variable domain, with remaining parts taken from reference TRBV5-4 and TRBJ1-2, reads ETGVTQSPTHLIKTRGQQVTLRCSSQSGHNTVSWYQQALGQGPQFIFQYYREEENGRGNFPPRFSGLQFPNYSSELNVNALELDDSALYLCASSSSSWARVNYGYTFGSGTRLTVV.

This clone was detected only a few times. The chain links TRBV2 to TRBJ1-1; 9 bases are shared with TRBD1. The CDR3 has 16 amino acids. V dropped 8 bases and J dropped 7; count of bases not matched to a gene: 17. The V gene's germline CDR1 is SNHLY and CDR2 FYNNEI. The CDR3 loop is CASLGYRGREKSEAFF. The CDR3, as DNA: TGTGCCAGCCTTGGATACAGGGGGCGAGAAAAGAGTGAAGCTTTCTTT. The full variable domain, completed using reference TRBV2 and TRBJ1-1, is EPEVTQTPSHQVTQMGQEVILRCVPISNHLYFYWYRQILGQKVEFLVSFYNNEISEKSEIFDDQFSVERPDGSNFTLKIRSTKLEDSAMYFCASLGYRGREKSEAFFGQGTRLTVV.

The chain carries TRBV5-1 and TRBJ2-7, with D possibly TRBD2 on 5 matching bases. Germline V gene data show CDR1 as SGHRS and CDR2 as YFSETQ. This CDR3 is 16 amino acids long. Trimming stripped 1 base from V and 2 bases from J, with 16 bases between. CDR3 sequence: CASSLQSGSGTYEQYF. CDR3 nucleotides: TGCGCCAGCAGCTTGCAATCGGGATCAGGCACCTACGAGCAGTACTTC.

This clone was picked up one time. This rearrangement joins TRBV2 to TRBJ2-2, with TRBD2 matching 7 bases. Trimming took 4 bases from V and 4 from J; bases not matched to a gene: 3. Germline assignment: CDR1 SNHLY and CDR2 FYNNEI. The CDR3 is made up of 14 amino acids. The CDR3 sequence: CASSGTSPTGELFF. The CDR3 DNA sequence: TGTGCCAGCAGTGGGACTAGTCCCACCGGGGAGCTGTTTTTT. The variable domain in full, with the rest retrieved from reference TRBV2 and TRBJ2-2, is EPEVTQTPSHQVTQMGQEVILRCVPISNHLYFYWYRQILGQKVEFLVSFYNNEISEKSEIFDDQFSVERPDGSNFTLKIRSTKLEDSAMYFCASSGTSPTGELFFGEGSRLTVL.

On this clone itself: The junction shows a germline mismatch at one end, possibly a read error. The rearrangement joins TRBV4-2 to TRBJ1-1; 8 bases align to TRBD1. This CDR3 contains 10 residues. CDR1 and CDR2 (germline): LGHNA, YNFKEQ. This CDR3 reads CASSQLGTGF. The CDR3 DNA reads TGTGCCAGCAGCCAACTTGGGACAGGTTTT.